The 6 T cell receptor beta chains below were found in one sample sequenced in a study of blood T cell repertoires in COVID-19. Using immunoSEQ multiplex PCR, the repertoire was profiled, and TCRdb retains in-frame clones only, with some absent. This table holds approximately 200,000 clones, just under 90% found once. Sequencing was carried out using peripheral blood. These receptors were obtained from a man between 60 and 75 years old who had recovered from COVID-19.

The J gene is TRBJ1-5, the V gene TRBV3-1 (or the pseudogene TRBV3-2); no clear D. This CDR3 region has 18 residues. The V gene's germline CDR1 is LGHDT and CDR2 YNNKEL (reference sequence). Trimming took 2 bases from V and 3 from J, leaving 20 bases between them. This chain's CDR3 is CASSQSDSGSGNNQPQHF. In DNA, the CDR3 is TGTGCCAGCAGCCAATCCGACTCGGGATCGGGAAACAATCAGCCCCAGCATTTT.

The V and J genes are TRBV9 and TRBJ1-2; TRBD1 matches at 7 bases. The CDR3 is 15 amino acids. The V segment lost 3 bases and the J segment 6 bases; nucleotides outside the gene matches: 11. Germline V gene data show CDR1 as SGDLS and CDR2 as YYNGEE. CDR3 amino acids: CASSAEPTGSHGYTF. The CDR3 DNA reads as TGTGCCAGCAGCGCCGAACCGACAGGGAGTCATGGCTACACCTTC.

V and J are TRBV19 and TRBJ2-7; TRBD1 is a possible D gene (6 bases). The V and J ends lost 4 bases and 4 bases respectively, with 11 bases between them. Germline lookup yields CDR1 LNHDA and CDR2 SQIVND (reference sequence). This CDR3 has 13 residues. The DNA for the CDR3 is TGTGCCAGTAGTAATACAGGGTTTTACGAGCAGTACTTC. The encoded protein is CASSNTGFYEQYF.

This clone is a singleton in its sample. V usage is TRBV10-1 and J usage is TRBJ1-1, with D unclear. Trimming stripped 6 bases from V and 0 bases from J, with 14 bases between. The CDR3 spans 15 residues. Germline V gives CDR1 WNHNN, CDR2 SYGVQD (reference sequence). The CDR3 spells CASSPEEGLNTEAFF. The DNA of the CDR3 is TGCGCCAGCAGCCCCGAGGAAGGATTGAACACTGAAGCTTTCTTT.

The J gene is TRBJ2-7, the V gene TRBV20-1, with D maybe TRBD2 (5 bases). The CDR3 covers 14 residues. Trimming stripped 3 bases from V and 2 bases from J, with 14 bases between. Germline lookup yields CDR1 DFQATT and CDR2 SNEGSKA (reference sequence). This CDR3 reads CSASNPASTYEQYF. The CDR3 DNA reads TGCAGTGCTAGTAATCCAGCTAGCACCTACGAGCAGTACTTC.

This chain joins TRBV7-9 and TRBJ2-7; a weak D match, TRBD1 (6 bases). Germline-derived CDR1 and CDR2 are SEHNR and FQNEAQ (reference sequence). Trimming removed 6 bases from V and 3 bases from J, with 15 bases in between. The CDR3 covers 14 residues. The CDR3 region has the DNA TGTGCCAGCAGTCGTACAGGGCCGGACTACGAGCAGTACTTC. This gives the protein CASSRTGPDYEQYF.